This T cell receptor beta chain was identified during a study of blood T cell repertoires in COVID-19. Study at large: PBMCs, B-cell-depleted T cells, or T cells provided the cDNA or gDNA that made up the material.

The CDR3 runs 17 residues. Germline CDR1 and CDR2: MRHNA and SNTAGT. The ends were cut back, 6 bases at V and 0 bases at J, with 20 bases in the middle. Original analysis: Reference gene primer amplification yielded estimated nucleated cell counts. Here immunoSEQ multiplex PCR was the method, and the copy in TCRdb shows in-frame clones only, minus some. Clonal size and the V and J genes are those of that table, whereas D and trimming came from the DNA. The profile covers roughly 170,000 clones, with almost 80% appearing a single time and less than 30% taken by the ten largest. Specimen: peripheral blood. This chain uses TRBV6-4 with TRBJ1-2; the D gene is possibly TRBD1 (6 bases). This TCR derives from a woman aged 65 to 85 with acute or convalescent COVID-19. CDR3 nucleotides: TGTGCCAGCAGCGTTATACCGGGACACTTCCCTAACTATGGCTACACCTTC. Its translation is CASSVIPGHFPNYGYTF.